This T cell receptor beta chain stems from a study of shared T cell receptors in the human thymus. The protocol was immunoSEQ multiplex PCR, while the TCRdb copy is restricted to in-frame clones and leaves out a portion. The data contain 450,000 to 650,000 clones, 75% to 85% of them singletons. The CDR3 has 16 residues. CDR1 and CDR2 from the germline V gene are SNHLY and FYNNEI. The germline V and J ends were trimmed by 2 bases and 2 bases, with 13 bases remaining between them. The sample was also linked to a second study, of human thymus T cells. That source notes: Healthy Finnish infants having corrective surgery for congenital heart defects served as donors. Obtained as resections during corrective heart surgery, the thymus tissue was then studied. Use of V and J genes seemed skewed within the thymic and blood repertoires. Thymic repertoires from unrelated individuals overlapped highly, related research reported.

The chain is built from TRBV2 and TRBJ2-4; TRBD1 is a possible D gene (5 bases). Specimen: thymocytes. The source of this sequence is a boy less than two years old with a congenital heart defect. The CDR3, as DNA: TGTGCCAGCAGTGAATCAAGGGGCTTGACCAAAAACATTCAGTACTTC. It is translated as CASSESRGLTKNIQYF.